A selection of T cell receptor beta chains follows, all from one sample in a study of blood T cell repertoires in COVID-19. Clones were sequenced by immunoSEQ multiplex PCR, and TCRdb holds only the in-frame ones, with some missing. The sample gives over 150,000 clones, approximately 82% of which show up once; 6.9% is in the top ten. Sequences were obtained from peripheral blood. The receptors were gathered from a human donor with acute or convalescent COVID-19. The donor label of this sample is uncertain. Both conserved end residues are part of each CDR3. D genes are given only for firm matches. Some rows have no size entry. The others give once, few or many, or a class for an expanded clone.

v_gene,j_gene,d_gene,abundance,CDR3aa,CDR3nt
TRBV10-1,TRBJ2-1,TRBD2,.,CASSPGGTSGRLGTSNEQFF,TGCGCCAGCAGCCCCGGTGGGACTAGCGGGAGGCTTGGGACGAGCAATGAGCAGTTCTTC
TRBV9,TRBJ2-7,.,once,CASSGTVPSYEQYF,TGTGCCAGCAGCGGGACAGTTCCCTCCTACGAGCAGTACTTC
TRBV4-3,TRBJ2-2,.,few,CASSQEVATTNTGELFF,TGCGCCAGCAGCCAAGAAGTAGCGACGACGAACACCGGGGAGCTGTTTTTT
TRBV7-9,TRBJ1-5,.,few,CASSLDGEHQPQHF,TGTGCCAGCAGCCTAGACGGTGAGCATCAGCCCCAGCATTTT
TRBV2,TRBJ2-3,TRBD1,.,CACTGGISDTQYF,TGTGCCTGCACAGGGGGGATTAGTGATACGCAGTATTTT
TRBV21-1,TRBJ2-5,.,.,CASSKVRAGETQYF,TGTGCCAGCAGCAAAGTCCGAGCGGGGGAGACCCAGTACTTC
TRBV30,TRBJ2-1,.,.,CAWTFGIEQFF,TGTGCCTGGACCTTCGGGATCGAGCAGTTCTTC
TRBV3-1/TRBV3-2,TRBJ2-7,TRBD2,.,CASSSSGKGEQYF,TGTGCCAGCAGCTCTAGCGGGAAGGGCGAGCAGTACTTC
TRBV2,TRBJ1-4,TRBD1,.,CASSEEGTANEKLFF,TGTGCCAGCAGTGAAGAAGGGACAGCTAATGAAAAACTGTTTTTT
TRBV5-4,TRBJ2-1,.,.,CASSRRDSRDNEQFF,TGTGCCAGCAGTCGACGTGACAGCAGGGACAATGAGCAGTTCTTC
TRBV2,TRBJ2-1,TRBD2,.,CASSEVGLAGNEQFF,TGTGCCAGCAGTGAGGTAGGGCTAGCGGGAAATGAGCAGTTCTTC
TRBV28,TRBJ1-1,.,.,CASSLERAGAFF,TGTGCCAGCAGTTTAGAGCGGGCCGGAGCTTTCTTT
TRBV7-3,TRBJ2-1,.,.,CASSPVGGVSSYNEQFF,TGTGCCAGCAGCCCGGTGGGGGGAGTTTCCTCCTACAATGAGCAGTTCTTC
TRBV5-1,TRBJ2-1,.,.,CASRAQTGSSYNEQFF,TGCGCCAGCAGAGCACAGACAGGAAGCTCCTACAATGAGCAGTTCTTC
TRBV29-1,TRBJ1-1,.,few,CSVVESTEAFF,TGCAGCGTGGTCGAGAGCACTGAAGCTTTCTTT
TRBV6-5,TRBJ2-7,TRBD2,.,CASKGLAGAYEQYF,TGTGCCAGCAAAGGACTAGCGGGAGCCTACGAGCAGTACTTC
TRBV24-1,TRBJ1-2,.,few,CATSDGQFNYGYTF,TGTGCCACCAGTGATGGACAGTTCAACTATGGCTACACCTTC
TRBV6-2/TRBV6-3,TRBJ1-5,.,once,CASSIKGFRNQPQHF,TGTGCCAGCAGTATTAAGGGGTTTCGCAATCAGCCCCAGCATTTT
TRBV6-2/TRBV6-3,TRBJ2-2,TRBD2,.,CASSYSWRGYTGELFF,TGTGCCAGCAGTTACTCGTGGCGGGGGTACACCGGGGAGCTGTTTTTT
TRBV7-9,TRBJ2-7,.,.,CASSSQGLPTYEQYF,TGTGCCAGCAGCTCCCAGGGACTTCCCACCTACGAGCAGTACTTC
TRBV6-4,TRBJ1-4,TRBD1,.,CASGQGLNEKLFF,TGTGCCAGCGGACAGGGGCTTAATGAAAAACTGTTTTTT
TRBV30,TRBJ1-2,TRBD1,.,CAWRAWTGGGYTF,TGTGCCTGGAGGGCCTGGACAGGGGGTGGCTACACCTTC
TRBV5-1,TRBJ2-1,TRBD2,.,CASSPLTSGRAVSYNEQFF,TGCGCCAGCAGCCCGTTGACTAGCGGGAGGGCCGTCTCCTACAATGAGCAGTTCTTC
TRBV28,TRBJ1-6,.,.,CASSLSTVYNSPLHF,TGTGCCAGCAGCCTCTCGACAGTCTATAATTCACCCCTCCACTTT
TRBV21-1,TRBJ1-6,.,.,CARRLCEGNSPLHF,TGTGCCAGACGCCTCTGTGAGGGTAATTCACCCCTCCACTTT
TRBV3-1/TRBV3-2,TRBJ1-2,.,.,CASSHSDRLSNYGYTF,TGTGCCAGCAGCCATTCCGACAGGCTATCTAACTATGGCTACACCTTC
TRBV5-4,TRBJ1-2,.,.,CASSASDYGYTF,TGTGCCAGCAGCGCGAGCGACTATGGCTACACCTTC
TRBV5-1,TRBJ2-5,TRBD2,.,CASSRGLVETQYF,TGCGCCAGCAGTAGGGGACTAGTTGAGACCCAGTACTTC
TRBV5-6,TRBJ1-4,.,.,CASSLYDRSNEKLFF,TGTGCCAGCAGCTTGTACGACAGGTCTAATGAAAAACTGTTTTTT
TRBV6-5,TRBJ2-7,.,.,CASRRTQNSYEQYF,TGTGCCAGCAGACGGACACAGAATTCCTACGAGCAGTACTTC
TRBV7-2,TRBJ2-5,TRBD2,.,CASSLVAGGKTQYF,TGTGCCAGCAGCTTAGTTGCGGGAGGGAAGACCCAGTACTTC
TRBV5-1,TRBJ1-1,.,.,CASSLERGAVGAFF,TGCGCCAGCAGCTTGGAACGGGGGGCTGTCGGGGCTTTCTTT
TRBV5-1,TRBJ2-7,TRBD2,.,CASSPLAGPYEQYF,TGCGCCAGCAGCCCCCTAGCGGGACCCTACGAGCAGTACTTC
TRBV6-6,TRBJ1-1,.,.,CASSSYGMNTEAFF,TGTGCCAGCAGTTCTTACGGGATGAACACTGAAGCTTTCTTT
TRBV10-3,TRBJ2-2,TRBD2,.,CAISAISGRAGVGELFF,TGTGCCATCAGTGCGATTAGCGGGAGGGCCGGGGTCGGGGAGCTGTTTTTT
TRBV4-2,TRBJ2-2,.,.,CASSQVPGMDTGELFF,TGTGCCAGCAGCCAAGTTCCAGGGATGGACACCGGGGAGCTGTTTTTT
TRBV7-2,TRBJ1-2,TRBD1,.,CASSSGQGVRGYGYTF,TGTGCCAGCAGTTCGGGACAGGGGGTTCGGGGCTATGGCTACACCTTC
TRBV24-1,TRBJ1-1,.,.,CATSDGQNTEAFF,TGTGCCACCAGTGATGGACAGAACACTGAAGCTTTCTTT
TRBV7-2,TRBJ2-2,TRBD2,.,CASSLAGGRINTGELFF,TGTGCCAGCAGCTTAGCGGGAGGGAGGATTAACACCGGGGAGCTGTTTTTT
TRBV10-3,TRBJ2-1,TRBD1,.,CAISESTRGLGEQFF,TGTGCCATCAGTGAGTCTACCAGGGGGCTAGGAGAGCAGTTCTTC
TRBV27,TRBJ1-5,.,.,CASSRKMSQPQHF,TGTGCCAGCAGTAGAAAGATGAGTCAGCCCCAGCATTTT
TRBV7-3,TRBJ2-1,TRBD2,.,CASSANAPGLAGVEQFF,TGTGCCAGCAGCGCAAATGCCCCGGGACTAGCGGGCGTTGAGCAGTTCTTC
TRBV3-1/TRBV3-2,TRBJ1-3,.,once,CASSQGFSRAINWQAGNTIYF,TGTGCCAGCAGCCAAGGATTCAGTCGAGCTATTAACTGGCAGGCTGGAAACACCATATATTTT
TRBV5-1,TRBJ1-2,TRBD1,once,CASSGTGTGGGYGYTF,TGCGCCAGCAGCGGGACCGGGACAGGAGGGGGTTATGGCTACACCTTC
TRBV18,TRBJ1-1,.,.,CASSPSDTGGWSEAFF,TGTGCCAGCTCACCGTCTGATACCGGGGGGTGGTCTGAAGCTTTCTTT
TRBV7-3,TRBJ2-3,TRBD1,.,CASSPDRGFTDTQYF,TGTGCCAGCAGCCCCGACAGGGGGTTCACAGATACGCAGTATTTT
TRBV27,TRBJ1-6,.,.,CASSPTPEAGGSPLHF,TGTGCCAGCAGTCCTACGCCGGAGGCGGGGGGATCACCCCTCCACTTT
TRBV3-1/TRBV3-2,TRBJ1-6,.,.,CASSQEWSSYNSPLHF,TGTGCCAGCAGCCAAGAGTGGAGCTCCTATAATTCACCCCTCCACTTT
TRBV27,TRBJ1-5,.,.,CASSLGRGGNQPQHF,TGTGCCAGCAGCCTAGGCAGGGGAGGCAATCAGCCCCAGCATTTT
TRBV12-5,TRBJ2-1,TRBD2,.,CASGSGTSGPNEQFF,TGTGCTAGTGGTTCTGGGACTAGCGGGCCTAATGAGCAGTTCTTC
TRBV7-9,TRBJ2-3,TRBD1,.,CASSNTGGWRDTQYF,TGTGCCAGCAGCAACACAGGGGGCTGGCGAGATACGCAGTATTTT
TRBV5-1,TRBJ1-2,.,.,CASSFEAGYGYTF,TGCGCCAGCAGCTTTGAGGCTGGTTATGGCTACACCTTC
TRBV9,TRBJ2-1,TRBD1,few,CASRGQGVYNEQFF,TGTGCCAGTAGAGGACAGGGGGTCTACAATGAGCAGTTCTTC
TRBV27,TRBJ1-1,.,few,CASSLSSLNTEAFF,TGTGCCAGCAGTTTATCAAGCTTGAACACTGAAGCTTTCTTT
TRBV2,TRBJ2-5,TRBD2,.,CASRAGGLGETQYF,TGTGCCAGCAGGGCGGGAGGATTGGGGGAGACCCAGTACTTC
TRBV4-1,TRBJ2-1,TRBD2,.,CASSQDWASGSNNEQFF,TGCGCCAGCAGCCAAGACTGGGCTAGCGGGAGTAACAATGAGCAGTTCTTC